Shown below are 23 T cell receptor beta chains from a single sample sequenced in a study of blood T cell repertoires in COVID-19. The protocol was immunoSEQ multiplex PCR, while the TCRdb copy is restricted to in-frame clones and leaves out a portion. This table has about 240,000 clones, 87% appearing once. Sequencing was carried out using peripheral blood. All receptors derive from a man between 60 and 75 years old who had recovered from COVID-19.

V usage is TRBV2 and J usage is TRBJ2-2; D perhaps matches TRBD2 (6 bases). From germline, CDR1 is SNHLY and CDR2 FYNNEI. The CDR3 totals 17 residues. V was clipped by 6 bases and J by 0 bases, with 17 bases between them. DNA of the CDR3: TGTGCCAGCAGCGCACCCCCTAGCGCCTCGAACACCGGGGAGCTGTTTTTT. It translates to CASSAPPSASNTGELFF.

The chain is built from TRBV19 and TRBJ1-2; possibly TRBD1 for D (6 bases). V shed 5 bases and J shed 0 bases, with 13 bases lying between them. Germline CDR1 and CDR2: LNHDA and SQIVND (reference sequence). The CDR3 runs to 15 residues. CDR3 DNA: TGTGCCAGTAGTCCCCAGACAGGAGCTAACTATGGCTACACCTTC. As protein: CASSPQTGANYGYTF.

The chain joins TRBV19 to TRBJ2-7; a possible D gene is TRBD1 (5 bases). Trimming took 1 base from V and 3 from J, leaving 10 bases between them. Germline-derived CDR1 and CDR2 are LNHDA and SQIVND (reference sequence). The CDR3 is made up of 14 amino acids. CDR3 DNA: TGTGCCAGTAGTATAGGCTCAGGGATCTACGAGCAGTACTTC. Protein sequence: CASSIGSGIYEQYF.

CDR3 nucleotides: TGCAGCGTTGAAGATTCCAGTGAAGCTTTCTTT. It yields the protein CSVEDSSEAFF. The chain has TRBV29-1 and TRBJ1-1; D unresolved. The CDR3 has 11 residues. Trimming stripped 0 bases from V and 7 bases from J, with 6 bases between. Per germline, CDR1 SQVTM and CDR2 ANQGSEA.

This chain links TRBV28 with TRBJ1-1; weak D call: TRBD1 (5 bases). Between the trimmed V and J ends, which lost 3 bases and 1 base, there was a span of 12 bases. From germline, CDR1 is MDHEN and CDR2 SYDVKM. This CDR3 has 15 residues. CDR3 bases: TGTGCCAGCAGTTTTGCAGGGATAAGGAACACTGAAGCTTTCTTT. Translated, it gives CASSFAGIRNTEAFF.

The gene calls are TRBV3-1 (or the pseudogene TRBV3-2) and TRBJ2-1, with a possible D match to TRBD2 (5 bases). V lost 4 bases and J 12 bases, leaving 19 bases between the germline ends. The CDR3 is 14 residues long. Germline values: CDR1 LGHDT, CDR2 YNNKEL (reference sequence). CDR3 DNA sequence: TGTGCCAGCAGCCGCCGAAGTCTAGAGGCGGGGCAGTTCTTC. Translated, it gives CASSRRSLEAGQFF.

The chain has TRBV30 and TRBJ1-3, with a weak D call TRBD1 (5 bases). The germline gives CDR1 GTSNPN, CDR2 SVGIG (reference sequence). The CDR3 loop spans 16 amino acids. The germline V and J ends were trimmed by 0 bases and 0 bases, with 12 bases remaining between them. The CDR3 sequence: CAWSVPRQSSGNTIYF. CDR3 sequence (DNA): TGTGCCTGGAGTGTACCCCGACAGTCCTCTGGAAACACCATATATTTT.

The J gene is TRBJ2-6, the V gene TRBV7-2, with 9 bases that match TRBD2. With 4 bases clipped from V and 0 bases from J, the junction kept 7 bases outside the gene matches. Germline-derived CDR1 and CDR2 are SGHTA and FQGNSA. This CDR3 has 18 residues. This CDR3 reads CASSSDLRGGSGANVLTF. The CDR3 DNA follows: TGTGCCAGCAGCTCGGACCTGCGGGGGGGCTCTGGGGCCAACGTCCTGACTTTC.

This chain joins TRBV14 and TRBJ2-7, with 7 bases aligning to TRBD2. The germline V gene encodes CDR1 SGHDN and CDR2 FVKESK. V lost 1 base, J lost 2 bases, and 5 bases stayed unmatched. This CDR3 region has 15 residues. The CDR3: CASSQGVGGTYEQYF. In DNA form, the CDR3 reads TGTGCCAGCAGCCAAGGGGTCGGGGGGACCTACGAGCAGTACTTC.

This chain joins TRBV5-1 and TRBJ2-7; 7 bases map to TRBD2. This CDR3 has 14 amino acids. The V segment lost 4 bases and the J segment 5 bases; nucleotides outside the gene matches: 9. Germline assignment: CDR1 SGHRS and CDR2 YFSETQ. CDR3 protein: CASSGGAGVHEQYF. The CDR3, as DNA: TGCGCCAGCAGCGGGGGTGCGGGGGTCCACGAGCAGTACTTC.

V gene TRBV7-9 combines with J gene TRBJ2-5; TRBD2 agrees at 7 bases. This CDR3 is 16 amino acids long. V lost 5 bases to trimming and J lost 4 bases; unmatched junction nucleotides: 13. The germline CDR1 and CDR2 sequences are SEHNR and FQNEAQ (reference sequence). CDR3 sequence: CASSLGRSGTPETQYF. Here the CDR3 DNA reads TGTGCCAGCAGCCTAGGGAGAAGCGGGACCCCAGAGACCCAGTACTTC.

The V and J genes are TRBV10-3 and TRBJ2-1; TRBD2 agrees at 7 bases. The junction had 13 bases not matched to a gene; V was cut back by 5 bases and J by 3 bases. The CDR3 sequence is 17 residues long. CDR1 is ENHRY, CDR2 SYGVKD, per germline. DNA for the CDR3: TGTGCCATCAGTCGGCTAGCGGACCTCAGTAACTACAATGAGCAGTTCTTC. It codes for CAISRLADLSNYNEQFF.

This chain joins TRBV4-1 and TRBJ2-6; weak D call: TRBD1 (6 bases). Deletions cut 4 bases from V and 0 bases from J, with 22 bases between. This CDR3 has 20 residues. CDR1 and CDR2 from the germline V gene are MGHRA and YSYEKL. This CDR3 reads CASSPLGIGTQISGANVLTF. DNA of the CDR3: TGCGCCAGCAGCCCCCTCGGAATAGGGACACAGATCTCTGGGGCCAACGTCCTGACTTTC.

The chain uses TRBV11-3 and TRBJ2-1; 8 nucleotides align to TRBD1. There are 15 residues in the CDR3. Trimming cost V 3 bases and J 5 bases; bases outside gene matches: 6. Germline V gene lookup returns CDR1 SGHNT and CDR2 YENEEA. This CDR3 reads CASSLRGTGDNEQFF. The CDR3 nucleotides read TGTGCCAGCAGCTTGAGGGGGACAGGAGACAATGAGCAGTTCTTC.

This clone was picked up one time. The chain links TRBV30 to TRBJ1-6; D unresolved. The germline CDR1 and CDR2 sequences are GTSNPN and SVGIG (reference sequence). Trimming shortened V by 5 bases and J by 4 bases, and 18 bases separated the two germline ends. This CDR3 is 16 amino acids long. The CDR3 region is CAWGYRDTRYNSPLHF. As DNA, the CDR3 is TGTGCCTGGGGTTACCGGGATACGAGGTATAATTCACCCCTCCACTTT.

The chain is built from TRBV24-1 and TRBJ2-1, with TRBD2 matching over 11 bases. Germline assignment: CDR1 KGHDR and CDR2 SFDVKD. CDR3 length: 18 residues. After removal of 9 bases from V and 6 bases from J, the junction contained 18 bases not matched to a gene. CDR3 loop: CATQPGLAANYRFNEQFF. As DNA, the CDR3 is TGTGCCACCCAACCGGGACTAGCGGCTAACTACCGCTTCAATGAGCAGTTCTTC.

The chain joins TRBV5-6 to TRBJ2-6; TRBD1 matches 10 bases. The CDR3 contains 19 residues. The germline gives CDR1 SGHDT, CDR2 YYEEEE. Trimming took 4 bases from V and 0 from J; bases not matched to a gene: 10. The CDR3 nucleotides are TGTGCCAGCAGCCAAAGGGACAGGGGCCCCGTCTCTGGGGCCAACGTCCTGACTTTC. Its translation is CASSQRDRGPVSGANVLTF.

The chain joins TRBV6-6 to TRBJ1-1; TRBD1 might be the D (5 bases). Germline CDR1 reads MNHNY; CDR2 reads SVGAGI (reference sequence). Trimming pared 6 bases from V and 4 bases from J, leaving 12 bases between. The CDR3 extends over 13 amino acids. The CDR3 region has the DNA TGTGCCAGCAGCCCGGGGGGGGGCACTGAAGCTTTCTTT. It codes for CASSPGGGTEAFF.

The chain is built from TRBV6-5 and TRBJ1-3, with no clear D. This CDR3 comprises 11 residues. Germline V gene data show CDR1 as MNHEY and CDR2 as SVGAGI. V lost 9 bases and J lost 4, with 7 bases in between. The CDR3, as DNA: TGTGCCAGTCGGGTCGGAAACACCATATATTTT. Translating it yields CASRVGNTIYF.

The chain links TRBV5-1 to TRBJ1-3, with D tentatively TRBD1 (6 bases). The CDR3 spans 17 residues. Trimming removed 4 bases at V and 0 bases at J, with 17 bases between. Germline V CDR1 and CDR2: SGHRS, YFSETQ. CDR3: CASSIPGHPSSGNTIYF. CDR3 DNA: TGCGCCAGCAGCATTCCGGGACACCCGAGCTCTGGAAACACCATATATTTT.

This sequence joins TRBV25-1 and TRBJ2-7, with 8 positions matching TRBD1. Trimming took 5 bases from V and 3 from J; bases not matched to a gene: 6. Germline V CDR1 and CDR2: MGHDK, SYGVNS. This CDR3 spans 14 amino acids. The CDR3 loop is CASSPGTGLYEQYF. The DNA of the CDR3 is TGTGCCAGCAGTCCCGGGACAGGACTCTACGAGCAGTACTTC.

This clone was detected a few times. V and J are TRBV6-5 and TRBJ1-5, with a tentative D call TRBD1 (5 bases). The V and J ends lost 6 bases and 7 bases respectively, with 13 bases between them. CDR1 and CDR2 (germline): MNHEY, SVGAGI. This CDR3 region has 13 residues. The CDR3 sequence: CASSGGEWQPQHF. DNA for the CDR3: TGTGCCAGCAGCGGGGGAGAGTGGCAGCCCCAGCATTTT.

The chain has TRBV19 and TRBJ1-2; 9 bases are a match to TRBD1. Losses at the gene ends were 1 base for V and 6 bases for J; bases not matched to a gene: 3. The CDR3 spans 14 residues. Germline CDR1 is LNHDA and CDR2 is SQIVND (reference sequence). The CDR3 DNA is TGTGCCAGTAGTATAGGACAGGGGGTGGATGGCTACACCTTC. It encodes CASSIGQGVDGYTF.